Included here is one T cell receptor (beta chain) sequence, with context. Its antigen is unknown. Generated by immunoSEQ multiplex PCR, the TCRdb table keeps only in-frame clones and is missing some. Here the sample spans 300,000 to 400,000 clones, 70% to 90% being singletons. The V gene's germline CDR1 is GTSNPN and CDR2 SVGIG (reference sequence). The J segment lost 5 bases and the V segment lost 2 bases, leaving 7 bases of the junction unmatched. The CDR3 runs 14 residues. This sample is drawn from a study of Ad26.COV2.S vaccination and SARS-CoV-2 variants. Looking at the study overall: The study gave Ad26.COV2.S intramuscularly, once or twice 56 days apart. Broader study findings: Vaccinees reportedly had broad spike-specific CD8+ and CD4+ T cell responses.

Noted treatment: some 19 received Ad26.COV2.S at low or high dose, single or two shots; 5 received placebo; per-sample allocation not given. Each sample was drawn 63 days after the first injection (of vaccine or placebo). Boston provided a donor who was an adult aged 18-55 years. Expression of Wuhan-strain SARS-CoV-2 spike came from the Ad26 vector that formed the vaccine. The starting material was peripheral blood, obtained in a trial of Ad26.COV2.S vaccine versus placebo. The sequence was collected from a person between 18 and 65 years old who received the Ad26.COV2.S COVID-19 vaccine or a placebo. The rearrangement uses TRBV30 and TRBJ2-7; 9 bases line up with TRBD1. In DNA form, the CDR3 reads TGTGCCTGGAGTCCGGGGGGACAGGGCCACGAGCAGTACTTC. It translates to CAWSPGGQGHEQYF.